One sample yielded the 8 T cell receptor beta chains listed below, sequenced in a study of T-cell memory formation after mild COVID-19. MiXCR was run by TCRdb on the 5' RACE reads, yielding one entry per CDR3 protein. Of over 500,000 distinct CDR3 sequences in the sample, about 18% were seen once. Specimen: PBMCs or a T cell subset sorted from them (not recorded which). These receptors originate from an adult woman who had mild COVID-19 (a few samples of this study predate the infection). Cell type and time point are not known.

Many counts were recorded for this clonotype. The gene calls are TRBV9 and TRBJ1-5; D possibly corresponds to TRBD1 (5 bases). The CDR3 sequence is 15 residues long. Germline V gene lookup returns CDR1 SGDLS and CDR2 YYNGEE. V lost 0 bases and J lost 1, with 8 bases in between. As DNA, the CDR3 is TGTGCCAGCAGCGTAGGGGGCAGAAGCAATCAGCCCCAGCATTTT. Its translation: CASSVGGRSNQPQHF.

The J gene is TRBJ2-7, the V gene TRBV20-1; tentatively, D is TRBD2 (6 bases). V lost 0 bases and J lost 3, with 18 bases in between. Per germline, CDR1 DFQATT and CDR2 SNEGSKA (reference sequence). The CDR3 has 16 residues. As DNA, the CDR3 is TGCAGTGCTAGAGATCTAACGGGAGAGGAGGGCTACGAGCAGTACTTC. Translating gives CSARDLTGEEGYEQYF.

The V gene is TRBV5-1, the J gene TRBJ2-7, with 7 positions matching TRBD2. After removal of 3 bases from V and 3 bases from J, the junction contained 6 bases not matched to a gene. Looked up from germline, CDR1 is SGHRS and CDR2 is YFSETQ. The CDR3 contains 14 residues. In DNA form, the CDR3 reads TGCGCCAGCAGCTCGGGAGGAGGGGACTACGAGCAGTACTTC. Residues: CASSSGGGDYEQYF.

This clonotype was seen a few times. This rearrangement joins TRBV5-1 to TRBJ2-5, with D possibly being TRBD1 (6 bases). Trimming left V 2 bases short and J 5 bases short, with 10 bases between. Germline CDR1 reads SGHRS; CDR2 reads YFSETQ. The CDR3 has 13 amino acids. The CDR3 region is CASSFTGSETQYF. CDR3 DNA: TGCGCCAGCAGCTTTACAGGGTCGGAGACCCAGTACTTC.

This clonotype was seen more than once but under ten times. The genes are TRBV18 and TRBJ2-1; 7 bases are shared with TRBD1. Germline CDR1 KGHSH, CDR2 LQKENI. V trimming: 4 bases; J trimming: 6 bases; junction bases outside the gene matches: 9. This CDR3 spans 15 amino acids. CDR3 loop: CASSLDRVGINEQFF. The CDR3 DNA follows: TGTGCCAGCTCACTAGACAGGGTGGGAATCAATGAGCAGTTCTTC.

This clonotype was detected ten times or more. This rearrangement joins TRBV5-1 to TRBJ2-2, with TRBD2 as a possible D gene (6 bases). The CDR3 sequence is 15 residues long. In germline, CDR1 is SGHRS, CDR2 YFSETQ. Trimming shortened V by 1 base and J by 6 bases, and 13 bases separated the two germline ends. CDR3 amino acids: CASSLIAGKAGELFF. The CDR3 DNA reads TGCGCCAGCAGCTTGATCGCGGGGAAGGCCGGGGAGCTGTTTTTT.

V gene TRBV5-5 combines with J gene TRBJ2-1; D possibly corresponds to TRBD2 (5 bases). The germline gives CDR1 SGHKS, CDR2 YYEKEE (reference sequence). V was cut by 0 bases and J by 0 bases, with 10 bases left in between. This CDR3 is built from 16 residues. In DNA, the CDR3 is TGTGCCAGCAGCTTGGTAACGGGGATCTCCTACAATGAGCAGTTCTTC. Its protein is CASSLVTGISYNEQFF. The entire variable domain, with the rest obtained from reference TRBV5-5 and TRBJ2-1, is as follows: DAGVTQSPTHLIKTRGQQVTLRCSPISGHKSVSWYQQVLGQGPQFIFQYYEKEERGRGNFPDRFSARQFPNYSSELNVNALLLGDSALYLCASSLVTGISYNEQFFGPGTRLTVL.

This clonotype has just a few counts. This chain connects TRBV5-1 to TRBJ2-7; 8 bases align to TRBD1. The CDR3 sequence is 15 residues long. J lost 0 bases, V lost 3 bases, and 5 bases had no gene match. The V gene's germline CDR1 is SGHRS and CDR2 YFSETQ. The CDR3 loop is CASSSGTGLSYEQYF. The CDR3 region has the DNA TGCGCCAGCAGCTCAGGGACAGGCCTCTCCTACGAGCAGTACTTC. The full variable domain, with the rest looked up from reference TRBV5-1 and TRBJ2-7, is KAGVTQTPRYLIKTRGQQVTLSCSPISGHRSVSWYQQTPGQGLQFLFEYFSETQRNKGNFPGRFSGRQFSNSRSEMNVSTLELGDSALYLCASSSGTGLSYEQYFGPGTRLTVT.